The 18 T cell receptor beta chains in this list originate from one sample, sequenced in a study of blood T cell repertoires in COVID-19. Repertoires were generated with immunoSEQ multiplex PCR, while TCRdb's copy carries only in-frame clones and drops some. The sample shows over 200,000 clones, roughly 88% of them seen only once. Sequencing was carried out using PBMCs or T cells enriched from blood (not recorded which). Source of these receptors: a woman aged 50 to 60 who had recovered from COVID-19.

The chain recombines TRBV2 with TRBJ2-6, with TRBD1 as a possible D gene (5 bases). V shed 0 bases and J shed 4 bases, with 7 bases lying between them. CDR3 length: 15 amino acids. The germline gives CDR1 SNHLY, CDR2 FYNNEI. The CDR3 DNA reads TGTGCCAGCAGTGAAGCGGGGCGCGGGGCCAACGTCCTGACTTTC. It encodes CASSEAGRGANVLTF.

CDR3 nucleotide sequence: TGTGCCAGCAGCGCAAACAGGGGTTCTGGCAATCAGCCCCAGCATTTT. Protein: CASSANRGSGNQPQHF. The rearrangement joins TRBV7-2 to TRBJ1-5, with 7 bases aligning to TRBD1. Germline assignment: CDR1 SGHTA and CDR2 FQGNSA. V shed 5 bases and J 2 bases; nucleotides not matched to a gene: 9. The CDR3 loop spans 16 amino acids.

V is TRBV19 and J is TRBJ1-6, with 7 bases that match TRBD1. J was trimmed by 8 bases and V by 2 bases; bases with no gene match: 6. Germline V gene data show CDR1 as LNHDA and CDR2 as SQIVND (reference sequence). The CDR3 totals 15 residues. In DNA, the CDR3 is TGTGCCAGTAGTATATCATCAGGGGGATATTCACCCCTCCACTTT. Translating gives CASSISSGGYSPLHF.

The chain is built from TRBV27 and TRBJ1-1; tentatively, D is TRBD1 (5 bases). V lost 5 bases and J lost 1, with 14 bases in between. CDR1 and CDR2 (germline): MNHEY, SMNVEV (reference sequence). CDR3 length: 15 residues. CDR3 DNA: TGTGCCAGCAGTCCAGCAGGGATTTGGAACACTGAAGCTTTCTTT. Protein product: CASSPAGIWNTEAFF.

CDR3 sequence reads: CASSLRQMNTEAFF. Written as DNA, the CDR3 is TGTGCCAGCTCACTCCGTCAGATGAACACTGAAGCTTTCTTT. The rearrangement uses TRBV18 and TRBJ1-1; D unclear. This CDR3 contains 14 residues. Trimming left V 4 bases short and J 0 bases short, with 9 bases between. From germline, CDR1 is KGHSH and CDR2 LQKENI. Full variable domain (missing parts from reference TRBV18 and TRBJ1-1): NAGVMQNPRHLVRRRGQEARLRCSPMKGHSHVYWYRQLPEEGLKFMVYLQKENIIDESGMPKERFSAEFPKEGPSILRIQQVVRGDSAAYFCASSLRQMNTEAFFGQGTRLTVV.

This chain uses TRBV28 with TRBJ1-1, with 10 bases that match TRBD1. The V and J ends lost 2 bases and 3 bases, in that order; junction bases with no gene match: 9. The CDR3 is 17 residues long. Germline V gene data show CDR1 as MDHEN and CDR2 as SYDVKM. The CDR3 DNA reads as TGTGCCAGCAGTTTACTCGGGACAGGGGTGAGAGACACTGAAGCTTTCTTT. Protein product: CASSLLGTGVRDTEAFF.

The chain's CDR3 is CASSSRGRGYTF. The CDR3 region has the DNA TGTGCCAGCAGTTCCAGGGGGCGCGGCTACACCTTC. V gene TRBV6-5 combines with J gene TRBJ1-2; 8 bases line up with TRBD1. CDR1 and CDR2 from the germline V gene are MNHEY and SVGAGI. V shed 4 bases, J shed 8 bases, and the junction held 3 bases outside the gene matches. This CDR3 region has 12 residues.

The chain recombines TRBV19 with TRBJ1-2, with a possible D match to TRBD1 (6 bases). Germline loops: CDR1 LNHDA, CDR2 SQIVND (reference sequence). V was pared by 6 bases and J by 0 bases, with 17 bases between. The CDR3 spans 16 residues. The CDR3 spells CASRRTEGTTNYGYTF. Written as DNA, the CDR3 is TGTGCCAGTAGAAGGACAGAGGGAACAACTAACTATGGCTACACCTTC.

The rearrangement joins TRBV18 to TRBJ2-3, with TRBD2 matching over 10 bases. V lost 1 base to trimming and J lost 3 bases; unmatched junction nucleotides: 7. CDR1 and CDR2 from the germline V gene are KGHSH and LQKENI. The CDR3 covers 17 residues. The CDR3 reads CASSPRRATSGTDTQYF. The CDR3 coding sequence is TGTGCCAGCTCACCACGCAGGGCGACTAGCGGGACAGATACGCAGTATTTT.

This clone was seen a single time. CDR3 nucleotide sequence: TGTGCCAGTAGTTCAGACAGGTTTGAAGCTTTCTTT. This sequence encodes CASSSDRFEAFF. The chain carries TRBV19 and TRBJ1-1; D is possibly TRBD1 (6 bases). Germline CDR1 and CDR2: LNHDA and SQIVND (reference sequence). V gave up 5 bases and J gave up 7 bases, with 11 bases separating them. The length of the CDR3 is 12 residues. Based on the CDR3 plus reference TRBV19 and TRBJ1-1, the full variable domain is DGGITQSPKYLFRKEGQNVTLSCEQNLNHDAMYWYRQDPGQGLRLIYYSQIVNDFQKGDIAEGYSVSREKKESFPLTVTSAQKNPTAFYLCASSSDRFEAFFGQGTRLTVV.

The CDR3 spells CASSRGAYEQYF. In DNA, the CDR3 is TGTGCCAGCAGTCGCGGGGCTTACGAGCAGTACTTC. V usage is TRBV28 and J usage is TRBJ2-7; D may be TRBD2 (6 bases). Per germline, CDR1 MDHEN and CDR2 SYDVKM. V was clipped by 5 bases and J by 4 bases, with 9 bases between them. The CDR3 consists of 12 residues.

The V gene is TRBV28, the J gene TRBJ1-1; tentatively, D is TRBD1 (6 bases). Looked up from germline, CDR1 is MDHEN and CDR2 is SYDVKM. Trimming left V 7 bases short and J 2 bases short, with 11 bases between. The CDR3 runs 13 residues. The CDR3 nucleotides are TGTGCCAGCACCTTGGACAGTAACACTGAAGCTTTCTTT. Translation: CASTLDSNTEAFF.

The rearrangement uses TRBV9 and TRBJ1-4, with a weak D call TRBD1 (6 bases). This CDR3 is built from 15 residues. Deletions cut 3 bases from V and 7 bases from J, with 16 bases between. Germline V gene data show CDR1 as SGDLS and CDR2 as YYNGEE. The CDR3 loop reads CASSAYQGFGEKLFF. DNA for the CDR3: TGTGCCAGCAGCGCTTACCAGGGGTTCGGTGAAAAACTGTTTTTT.

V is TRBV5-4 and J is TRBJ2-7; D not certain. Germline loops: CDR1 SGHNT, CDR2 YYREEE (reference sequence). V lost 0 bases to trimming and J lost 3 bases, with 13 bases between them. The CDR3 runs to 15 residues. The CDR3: CASSLGAETVYEQYF. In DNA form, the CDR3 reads TGTGCCAGCAGCTTGGGGGCAGAGACCGTCTACGAGCAGTACTTC.

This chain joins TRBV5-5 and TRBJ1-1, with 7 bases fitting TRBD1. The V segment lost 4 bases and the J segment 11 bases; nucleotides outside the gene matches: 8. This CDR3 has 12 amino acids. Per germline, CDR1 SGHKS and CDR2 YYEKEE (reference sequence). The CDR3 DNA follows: TGTGCCAGCAGCCTGGGGACAGCCCGGGCTTTCTTT. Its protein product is CASSLGTARAFF.

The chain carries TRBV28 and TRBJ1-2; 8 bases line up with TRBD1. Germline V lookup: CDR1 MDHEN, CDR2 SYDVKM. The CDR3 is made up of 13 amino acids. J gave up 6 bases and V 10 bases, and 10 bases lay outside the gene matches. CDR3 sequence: CATGLDRGDGYTF. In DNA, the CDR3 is TGTGCCACCGGGCTCGACAGGGGAGATGGCTACACCTTC.

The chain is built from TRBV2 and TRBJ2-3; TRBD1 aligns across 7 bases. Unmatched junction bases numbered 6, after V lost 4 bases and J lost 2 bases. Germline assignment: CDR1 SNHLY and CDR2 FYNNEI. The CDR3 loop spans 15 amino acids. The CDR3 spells CASSVDRVITDTQYF. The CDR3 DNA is TGTGCCAGCAGTGTTGACAGGGTGATCACAGATACGCAGTATTTT. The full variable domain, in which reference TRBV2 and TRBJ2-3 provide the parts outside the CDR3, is EPEVTQTPSHQVTQMGQEVILRCVPISNHLYFYWYRQILGQKVEFLVSFYNNEISEKSEIFDDQFSVERPDGSNFTLKIRSTKLEDSAMYFCASSVDRVITDTQYFGPGTRLTVL.

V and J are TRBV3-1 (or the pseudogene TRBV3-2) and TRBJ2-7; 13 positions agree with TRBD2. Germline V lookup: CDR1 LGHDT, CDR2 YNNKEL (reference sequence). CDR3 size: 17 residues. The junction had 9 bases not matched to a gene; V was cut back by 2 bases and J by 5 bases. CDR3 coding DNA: TGTGCCAGCAGCCAACCGGGACTAGCGGGAAGTCGTAACGAGCAGTACTTC. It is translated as CASSQPGLAGSRNEQYF.